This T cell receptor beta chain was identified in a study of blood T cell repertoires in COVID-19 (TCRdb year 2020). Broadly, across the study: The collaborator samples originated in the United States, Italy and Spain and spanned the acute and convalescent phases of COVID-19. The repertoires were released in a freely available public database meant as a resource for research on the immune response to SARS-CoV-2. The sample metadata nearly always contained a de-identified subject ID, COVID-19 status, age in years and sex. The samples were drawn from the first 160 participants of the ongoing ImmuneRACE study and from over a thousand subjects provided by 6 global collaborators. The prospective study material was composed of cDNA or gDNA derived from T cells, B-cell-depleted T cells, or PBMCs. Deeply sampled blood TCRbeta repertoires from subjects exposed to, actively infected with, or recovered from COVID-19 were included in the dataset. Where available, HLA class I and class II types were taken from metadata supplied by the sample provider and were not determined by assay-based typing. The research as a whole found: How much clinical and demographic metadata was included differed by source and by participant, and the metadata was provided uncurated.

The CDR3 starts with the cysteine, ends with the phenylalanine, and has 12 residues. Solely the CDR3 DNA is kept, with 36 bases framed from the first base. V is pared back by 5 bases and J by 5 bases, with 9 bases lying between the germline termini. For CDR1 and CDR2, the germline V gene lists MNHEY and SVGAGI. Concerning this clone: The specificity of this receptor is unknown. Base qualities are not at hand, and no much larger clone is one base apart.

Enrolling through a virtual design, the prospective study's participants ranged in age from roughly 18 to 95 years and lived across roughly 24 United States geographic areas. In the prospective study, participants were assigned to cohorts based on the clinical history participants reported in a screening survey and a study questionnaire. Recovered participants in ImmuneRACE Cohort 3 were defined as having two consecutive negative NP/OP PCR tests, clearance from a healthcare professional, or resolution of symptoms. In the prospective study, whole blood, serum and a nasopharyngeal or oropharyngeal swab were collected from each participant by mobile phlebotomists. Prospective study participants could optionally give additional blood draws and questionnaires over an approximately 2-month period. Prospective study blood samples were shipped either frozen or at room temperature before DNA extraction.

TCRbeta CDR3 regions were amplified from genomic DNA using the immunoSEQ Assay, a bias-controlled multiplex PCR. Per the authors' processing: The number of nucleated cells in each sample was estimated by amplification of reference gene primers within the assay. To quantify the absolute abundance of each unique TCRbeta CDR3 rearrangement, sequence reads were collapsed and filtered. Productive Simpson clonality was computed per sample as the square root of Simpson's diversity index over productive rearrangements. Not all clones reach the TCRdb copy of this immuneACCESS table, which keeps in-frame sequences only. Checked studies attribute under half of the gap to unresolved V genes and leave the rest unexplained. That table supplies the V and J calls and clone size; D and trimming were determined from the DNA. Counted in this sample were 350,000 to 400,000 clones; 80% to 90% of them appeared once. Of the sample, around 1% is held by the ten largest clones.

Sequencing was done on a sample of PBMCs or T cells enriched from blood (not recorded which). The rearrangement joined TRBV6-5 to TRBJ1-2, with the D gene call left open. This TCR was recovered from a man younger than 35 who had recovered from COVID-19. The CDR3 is CASSREKYGYTF. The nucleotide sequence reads TGTGCCAGCAGTCGTGAGAAATATGGCTACACCTTC.